This TCR beta chain was sequenced for a study of regulatory T cells in long-lasting Graves disease. Findings and caveats of the study: It was in persistent disease that TRBV28, TRBJ1-2 and TRBJ2-5 were favored.

CDR1 is ENHRY and CDR2 is SYGVKD in the germline V gene. There are 12 residues in the CDR3. The ends were cut back, 0 bases at V and 4 bases at J, with 4 bases in the middle. Arm-PCR of CDR3 regions with iRepertoire HTBI primers generated TCR beta libraries. TCRdb passed the multiplex PCR reads through MiXCR, listing each CDR3 protein once. This repertoire shows some 450,000 distinct CDR3 sequences, roughly 15% found once; its top ten account for roughly 10%. As concerns this clonotype: Its target is unknown.

Time point meaning: newly diagnosed GD, antithyroid drugs for less than 3 months. Extracted PBMC RNA gave rise to the TCR library. Separately, the same data were catalogued under a study of T cells in Graves' hyperthyroidism and ophthalmopathy.

This clonotype was sampled from a woman under 40 with Graves disease. The V call is TRBV10-3, the J call TRBJ2-7; D remains ambiguous. The source was peripheral blood mononuclear cells (PBMCs), collected at new diagnosis, from a patient treated with antithyroid drugs. Here the CDR3 reads CAISESDYEQYF. In DNA, the CDR3 is TGTGCCATCAGTGAGTCGGATTACGAGCAGTACTTC.